The rows below give T cell receptor beta chains drawn from one sample of a study of OX40 agonist ivuxolimab in advanced cancers. Assay: immunoSEQ multiplex PCR; the TCRdb copy retains only in-frame clones and omits some. This sample has tens of thousands of clones, with roughly nine tenths found just once. Sequenced here: CD4+ or CD8+ T cells sorted from blood, sampled in a trial of the OX40 agonist ivuxolimab. The source is an adult with an advanced solid tumor such as melanoma, head and neck, liver or kidney cancer. Both conserved end residues are part of each CDR3. Fields, in order: D gene, clone size, CDR3 length, J gene, V gene, CDR3 DNA, CDR3 protein. A D gene is named only where the DNA matches it firmly. Only some rows state a clone size, as once, few, many or a class for expanded clones.

D gene: .; clone size: few; CDR3 length: 14; J gene: TRBJ1-5; V gene: TRBV18; CDR3 DNA: TGTGCCAGCTCCTGGGAGGGGCAGGGTCAGCCCCAGCATTTT; CDR3 protein: CASSWEGQGQPQHF
D gene: .; clone size: .; CDR3 length: 15; J gene: TRBJ2-7; V gene: TRBV18; CDR3 DNA: TGTGCCAGCTCGCCCGGGTACCCAGGGGAACAAGAGCAGTACTTC; CDR3 protein: CASSPGYPGEQEQYF
D gene: .; clone size: .; CDR3 length: 14; J gene: TRBJ2-5; V gene: TRBV14; CDR3 DNA: TGTGCCAGCAGCCGTGGACTATTAGAGGAGACCCAGTACTTC; CDR3 protein: CASSRGLLEETQYF
D gene: TRBD2; clone size: .; CDR3 length: 14; J gene: TRBJ2-2; V gene: TRBV30; CDR3 DNA: TGTGCCTGGAGTGGCCTAGCGGGGGGCGGGGAGCTGTTTTTT; CDR3 protein: CAWSGLAGGGELFF
D gene: .; clone size: .; CDR3 length: 18; J gene: TRBJ2-3; V gene: TRBV19; CDR3 DNA: TGTGCCAGTAGTATGGGGAAGGCAGGAAGGGTTTACACAGATACGCAGTATTTT; CDR3 protein: CASSMGKAGRVYTDTQYF
D gene: .; clone size: .; CDR3 length: 13; J gene: TRBJ1-1; V gene: TRBV10-1; CDR3 DNA: TGCGCCAGCAGTCAGTCCTTGTACACTGAAGCTTTCTTT; CDR3 protein: CASSQSLYTEAFF
D gene: .; clone size: .; CDR3 length: 18; J gene: TRBJ1-1; V gene: TRBV21-1; CDR3 DNA: TGTGCCAGCAGCACCCGAATCCGGGACAGGGGAAAGAACACTGAAGCTTTCTTT; CDR3 protein: CASSTRIRDRGKNTEAFF
D gene: .; clone size: few; CDR3 length: 15; J gene: TRBJ1-1; V gene: TRBV2; CDR3 DNA: TGTGCCAGCAGTGCTGGTGGGCGGGGGGGCACTGAAGCTTTCTTT; CDR3 protein: CASSAGGRGGTEAFF
D gene: .; clone size: .; CDR3 length: 14; J gene: TRBJ2-3; V gene: TRBV5-5; CDR3 DNA: TGTGCCAGCAGCTACCTTACTCAGACAGATACGCAGTATTTT; CDR3 protein: CASSYLTQTDTQYF
D gene: TRBD2; clone size: .; CDR3 length: 14; J gene: TRBJ2-5; V gene: TRBV5-4; CDR3 DNA: TGTGCCAGCAGCTCGCCGGGACTAGGGGATACCCAGTACTTC; CDR3 protein: CASSSPGLGDTQYF
D gene: .; clone size: .; CDR3 length: 12; J gene: TRBJ2-3; V gene: TRBV29-1; CDR3 DNA: TGCAGCGTCCGAACTAGCACAGATACGCAGTATTTT; CDR3 protein: CSVRTSTDTQYF
D gene: .; clone size: .; CDR3 length: 16; J gene: TRBJ1-2; V gene: TRBV4-1; CDR3 DNA: TGCGCCAGCAGCCCCTCACCGGGGGCGAGGGTTGGCGGCTACACCTTC; CDR3 protein: CASSPSPGARVGGYTF
D gene: .; clone size: .; CDR3 length: 11; J gene: TRBJ2-1; V gene: TRBV2; CDR3 DNA: TGTGCCAGCAGCTGGGGCGGAGAGCAGTTCTTC; CDR3 protein: CASSWGGEQFF
D gene: .; clone size: .; CDR3 length: 12; J gene: TRBJ2-2; V gene: TRBV5-1; CDR3 DNA: TGCGCCAGCAGCACGAACACCGGGGAGCTGTTTTTT; CDR3 protein: CASSTNTGELFF
D gene: .; clone size: .; CDR3 length: 13; J gene: TRBJ1-6; V gene: TRBV5-1; CDR3 DNA: TGCGCCAGCAGCTTGGTGGAATATTCACCCCTCCACTTT; CDR3 protein: CASSLVEYSPLHF
D gene: .; clone size: .; CDR3 length: 15; J gene: TRBJ1-5; V gene: TRBV2; CDR3 DNA: TGTGCCAGCAGTGAAGGGGATAGGGCCAATCAGCCCCAGCATTTT; CDR3 protein: CASSEGDRANQPQHF
D gene: TRBD1; clone size: few; CDR3 length: 16; J gene: TRBJ2-1; V gene: TRBV5-1; CDR3 DNA: TGCGCCAGCAGCCTCTTTCCGGGACAGGGAGGGGATGAGCAGTTCTTC; CDR3 protein: CASSLFPGQGGDEQFF
D gene: TRBD2; clone size: .; CDR3 length: 17; J gene: TRBJ2-3; V gene: TRBV5-1; CDR3 DNA: TGCGCCAGCAGCCCGGGACTAGCGGGAGATAACACAGATACGCAGTATTTT; CDR3 protein: CASSPGLAGDNTDTQYF
D gene: TRBD1; clone size: .; CDR3 length: 15; J gene: TRBJ1-6; V gene: TRBV30; CDR3 DNA: TGTGCCTGGAGTAGGACAGGGGTCTCTGGGTCACCCCTCCACTTT; CDR3 protein: CAWSRTGVSGSPLHF
D gene: .; clone size: .; CDR3 length: 11; J gene: TRBJ2-7; V gene: TRBV6-5; CDR3 DNA: TGTGCCAGCAGTTACTCGAACGAGCAGTACTTC; CDR3 protein: CASSYSNEQYF
D gene: TRBD1; clone size: .; CDR3 length: 16; J gene: TRBJ1-6; V gene: TRBV7-2; CDR3 DNA: TGTGCCAGCAGCCGGACCGGGACAGGGGATAATTCACCCCTCCACTTT; CDR3 protein: CASSRTGTGDNSPLHF
D gene: TRBD1; clone size: .; CDR3 length: 18; J gene: TRBJ2-6; V gene: TRBV9; CDR3 DNA: TGTGCCAGCAACCAATTCGACAGGGCCCCCTCTGGGGCCAACGTCCTGACTTTC; CDR3 protein: CASNQFDRAPSGANVLTF
D gene: .; clone size: few; CDR3 length: 17; J gene: TRBJ2-1; V gene: TRBV4-2; CDR3 DNA: TGTGCCAGCAGCCAAGTGTCCGGGGGCCCTTCGGGGAATGAGCAGTTCTTC; CDR3 protein: CASSQVSGGPSGNEQFF
D gene: TRBD1; clone size: .; CDR3 length: 15; J gene: TRBJ1-2; V gene: TRBV5-1; CDR3 DNA: TGCGCCAGCAGCTTACAGGGGACAGGGAACTATGGCTACACCTTC; CDR3 protein: CASSLQGTGNYGYTF
D gene: .; clone size: .; CDR3 length: 14; J gene: TRBJ1-3; V gene: TRBV7-2; CDR3 DNA: TGTGCCAGCAGCTTAACGGGATCTGGAAACACCATATATTTT; CDR3 protein: CASSLTGSGNTIYF
D gene: TRBD1; clone size: few; CDR3 length: 16; J gene: TRBJ1-1; V gene: TRBV19; CDR3 DNA: TGTGCCAGTAGTGTCCGACAGGGGGCTATCGCCACTGAAGCTTTCTTT; CDR3 protein: CASSVRQGAIATEAFF
D gene: .; clone size: .; CDR3 length: 15; J gene: TRBJ2-3; V gene: TRBV5-6; CDR3 DNA: TGTGCCAGCAGCTTGGGCAGGGGGGGTATTGATACGCAGTATTTT; CDR3 protein: CASSLGRGGIDTQYF
D gene: .; clone size: once; CDR3 length: 12; J gene: TRBJ1-2; V gene: TRBV6-6; CDR3 DNA: TGTGCCAGCAGCCAGTCTAACTATGGCTACACCTTC; CDR3 protein: CASSQSNYGYTF
D gene: .; clone size: .; CDR3 length: 14; J gene: TRBJ2-7; V gene: TRBV6-1; CDR3 DNA: TGTGCCAGCAGTGAACGGTGGGGGGCGGGCGAGCAGTACTTC; CDR3 protein: CASSERWGAGEQYF
D gene: .; clone size: .; CDR3 length: 15; J gene: TRBJ2-7; V gene: TRBV21-1; CDR3 DNA: TGTGCCAGCAGCAAAGTAGCGGGAGTGTCCTACGAGCAGTACTTC; CDR3 protein: CASSKVAGVSYEQYF
D gene: TRBD1; clone size: .; CDR3 length: 18; J gene: TRBJ2-4; V gene: TRBV27; CDR3 DNA: TGTGCCAGCAGTTTAGGGGCCAGGACAGGGGTAGCCAAAAACATTCAGTACTTC; CDR3 protein: CASSLGARTGVAKNIQYF
D gene: .; clone size: .; CDR3 length: 13; J gene: TRBJ2-2; V gene: TRBV5-5; CDR3 DNA: TGTGCCAGCAGCCTGGTCCCCACCGGGGAGCTGTTTTTT; CDR3 protein: CASSLVPTGELFF
D gene: .; clone size: .; CDR3 length: 13; J gene: TRBJ2-7; V gene: TRBV4-3; CDR3 DNA: TGCGCCAGCAGCCCCGGGATTCCCTACGAGCAGTACTTC; CDR3 protein: CASSPGIPYEQYF
D gene: .; clone size: .; CDR3 length: 13; J gene: TRBJ1-2; V gene: TRBV5-6; CDR3 DNA: TGTGCCAGCAGCTTGGACGAGCACTATGGCTACACCTTC; CDR3 protein: CASSLDEHYGYTF
D gene: .; clone size: .; CDR3 length: 15; J gene: TRBJ2-5; V gene: TRBV7-2; CDR3 DNA: TGTGCCAGCAGCTTAGACTCGGTTGGCAGTAAGACCCAGTACTTC; CDR3 protein: CASSLDSVGSKTQYF
D gene: TRBD1; clone size: .; CDR3 length: 12; J gene: TRBJ1-2; V gene: TRBV30; CDR3 DNA: TGTGCCTGGCGCGGACAGGGTGCGGGCTACACCTTC; CDR3 protein: CAWRGQGAGYTF
D gene: .; clone size: .; CDR3 length: 13; J gene: TRBJ2-5; V gene: TRBV6-5; CDR3 DNA: TGTGCCAGCAGTTCTCTAGTTTTCGGGACCCAGTACTTC; CDR3 protein: CASSSLVFGTQYF
D gene: TRBD1; clone size: .; CDR3 length: 16; J gene: TRBJ1-2; V gene: TRBV2; CDR3 DNA: TGTGCCGGACACACAGGGGGCAATTCTCCCAACTATGGCTACACCTTC; CDR3 protein: CAGHTGGNSPNYGYTF
D gene: TRBD1; clone size: .; CDR3 length: 13; J gene: TRBJ1-6; V gene: TRBV6-1; CDR3 DNA: TGTGCCACGAGGGACAGGAATAATTCACCCCTCCACTTT; CDR3 protein: CATRDRNNSPLHF
D gene: .; clone size: .; CDR3 length: 15; J gene: TRBJ2-5; V gene: TRBV5-6; CDR3 DNA: TGTGCCAGCAGCTTGGTGGGCGGGACCTTAGGGACCCAGTACTTC; CDR3 protein: CASSLVGGTLGTQYF
D gene: TRBD2; clone size: .; CDR3 length: 17; J gene: TRBJ2-7; V gene: TRBV2; CDR3 DNA: TGTGCCAGCAGTGACCCTAGCGGGGGCCAATGGGCCTACGAGCAGTACTTC; CDR3 protein: CASSDPSGGQWAYEQYF
D gene: .; clone size: .; CDR3 length: 14; J gene: TRBJ1-2; V gene: TRBV6-1; CDR3 DNA: TGTGCCAGCAACGACAGGCTCCGGCCCTATGGCTACACCTTC; CDR3 protein: CASNDRLRPYGYTF
D gene: .; clone size: .; CDR3 length: 13; J gene: TRBJ1-2; V gene: TRBV28; CDR3 DNA: TGTGCCAGCAGTTTATACGGGGATCTGGGCTACACCTTC; CDR3 protein: CASSLYGDLGYTF
D gene: .; clone size: .; CDR3 length: 14; J gene: TRBJ1-5; V gene: TRBV18; CDR3 DNA: TGTGCCAGCTCACCACAGGGGAGCAATCAGCCCCAGCATTTT; CDR3 protein: CASSPQGSNQPQHF
D gene: .; clone size: .; CDR3 length: 13; J gene: TRBJ1-1; V gene: TRBV7-3; CDR3 DNA: TGTGCCGGCAGCTTATACGGGGGCACTGAAGCTTTCTTT; CDR3 protein: CAGSLYGGTEAFF
D gene: .; clone size: .; CDR3 length: 16; J gene: TRBJ2-7; V gene: TRBV5-6; CDR3 DNA: TGTGCCAGCAGCTTGGAAGGGGTTTCTATTTCCTACGAGCAGTACTTC; CDR3 protein: CASSLEGVSISYEQYF